These 16 T cell receptor beta chains originate from one sample sequenced in a study of cytomegalovirus exposure and HLA in healthy donors. The study ran its PCR with 60 Vbeta and 13 Jbeta primers. Some clones are missing from TCRdb's copy, which holds only in-frame ones; the method was immunoSEQ multiplex PCR. The repertoire holds around 120,000 clones, with about four fifths as singletons. What was sequenced was PBMCs. These receptors were obtained from a man between 18 and 35 years old in good health and CMV-seronegative.

V usage is TRBV7-9 and J usage is TRBJ2-1, with TRBD2 identical over 7 bases. The V and J ends lost 1 base and 4 bases, in that order; junction bases with no gene match: 7. Germline lookup yields CDR1 SEHNR and CDR2 FQNEAQ (reference sequence). The CDR3 is made up of 16 amino acids. CDR3 coding DNA: TGTGCCAGCAGCTTAGTCGGCCTAGCGGTTTACAATGAGCAGTTCTTC. This translates into CASSLVGLAVYNEQFF.

V and J are TRBV15 and TRBJ1-2; 7 nucleotides align to TRBD1. Germline CDR1 LNHNV, CDR2 YYDKDF (reference sequence). With 0 bases clipped from V and 3 bases from J, the junction kept 4 bases outside the gene matches. CDR3 length equals 15 residues. The CDR3 nucleotides read TGTGCCACCAGCAGAGATTACAGGGGAGACTATGGCTACACCTTC. Translated: CATSRDYRGDYGYTF.

This chain connects TRBV5-1 to TRBJ1-5; a weak D match, TRBD1 (5 bases). This CDR3 is 15 amino acids long. V lost 3 bases and J 4 bases, leaving 14 bases between the germline ends. Germline-derived CDR1 and CDR2 are SGHRS and YFSETQ. As DNA, the CDR3 is TGCGCCAGCAGCTCCGCGGGGGAGTTAAATCAGCCCCAGCATTTT. Translating it yields CASSSAGELNQPQHF.

Points on this clone: At one end, the junction sequence differs from germline, possibly due to a read error. This chain connects TRBV7-6 to TRBJ2-2, with D uncertain. CDR3 length equals 11 residues. Germline V gives CDR1 SGHVS, CDR2 FNYEAQ. For the CDR3, the DNA is TGTGCCAGCGCGAAGACCGGGGAGCTGTTTTTT. This translates into CASAKTGELFF.

This clone came up once. The rearrangement links TRBV19 to TRBJ2-1; 10 bases agree with TRBD1. J lost 7 bases, V lost 9 bases, and 15 bases had no gene match. Germline V lookup: CDR1 LNHDA, CDR2 SQIVND (reference sequence). The CDR3 spans 16 residues. The CDR3 here is CASTRQGAGLQNEQFF. In nucleotides, the CDR3 is TGTGCCAGCACCCGACAGGGGGCAGGCCTACAAAATGAGCAGTTCTTC.

V is TRBV10-2 and J is TRBJ2-2; D is uncertain. The CDR3 consists of 10 residues. The V gene lost 6 bases and the J gene lost 7 bases, with 3 bases spanning the gap. Per the germline V gene, CDR1 is WSHSY and CDR2 is SAAADI. The CDR3 reads CASSNGELFF. CDR3 DNA sequence: TGCGCCAGCAGCAACGGGGAGCTGTTTTTT.

This chain links TRBV9 with TRBJ2-5; D gene uncertain. V gave up 4 bases and J gave up 2 bases, with 9 bases separating them. Germline V gene lookup returns CDR1 SGDLS and CDR2 YYNGEE. The CDR3 consists of 13 residues. CDR3 sequence: CASSSRVQETQYF. In DNA form, the CDR3 reads TGTGCCAGCAGCAGCCGGGTTCAAGAGACCCAGTACTTC.

This sequence joins TRBV2 and TRBJ2-5; perhaps TRBD1 as D (6 bases). The end of the DNA aligns better with TRBJ2-7, so the J call may be wrong. CDR3 length: 13 amino acids. Per the germline V gene, CDR1 is SNHLY and CDR2 is FYNNEI. CDR3 bases: TGTGCCAGCAGCCCCCAGGGGACCTACGAGCAGTACTTC. As protein: CASSPQGTYEQYF.

This clone was seen a handful of times. The rearrangement joins TRBV6-4 to TRBJ1-1; tentatively, D is TRBD1 (5 bases). CDR1 is MRHNA, CDR2 SNTAGT, per germline. Trimming left V 7 bases short and J 0 bases short, with 9 bases between. The CDR3 totals 13 residues. DNA for the CDR3: TGTGCCAGCAAAATGACAGTGAACACTGAAGCTTTCTTT. This codes for CASKMTVNTEAFF.

The chain employs TRBV6-6 and TRBJ1-1; the D gene is possibly TRBD1 (6 bases). Trimming took off 6 bases at V and 6 bases at J, with 17 bases between the two ends. CDR1 is MNHNY and CDR2 is SVGAGI in the germline V gene (reference sequence). The length of the CDR3 is 14 residues. This CDR3 is CASRTPPTGPEAFF. CDR3 in DNA: TGTGCCAGCAGAACTCCTCCGACAGGACCTGAAGCTTTCTTT.

This chain joins TRBV10-3 and TRBJ1-3, with a possible D match to TRBD1 (5 bases). V shed 6 bases and J shed 1 base, with 13 bases lying between them. Germline values: CDR1 ENHRY, CDR2 SYGVKD. The CDR3 consists of 15 residues. The chain's CDR3 is CAIRPPGTSGNTIYF. The CDR3 DNA reads TGTGCCATCAGGCCCCCGGGGACTTCTGGAAACACCATATATTTT.

This clone appeared a single time. This chain connects TRBV7-3 to TRBJ1-1, with 9 bases matching TRBD1. The V gene end was trimmed by 7 bases and the J gene end by 3 bases; junction bases not matched to a gene: 6. CDR1 is SGHTA and CDR2 is FQGTGA in the germline V gene. The CDR3 contains 14 residues. The CDR3 coding sequence is TGTGCCAGCATGGAAAGGACAGGGGACACTGAAGCTTTCTTT. Amino acids: CASMERTGDTEAFF.

The chain couples TRBV19 to TRBJ1-5, with TRBD1 matching over 10 bases. The germline CDR1 and CDR2 sequences are LNHDA and SQIVND (reference sequence). The CDR3 length is 16 residues. The V gene end was trimmed by 6 bases and the J gene end by 7 bases; junction bases not matched to a gene: 12. The CDR3 region is CASRLSPGTGVQPQHF. In nucleotides, the CDR3 is TGTGCCAGTAGACTTTCCCCCGGGACAGGGGTCCAGCCCCAGCATTTT.

The J gene is TRBJ2-7, the V gene TRBV7-8; 7 nucleotides line up with TRBD1. Germline lookup yields CDR1 SGHVS and CDR2 FQNEAQ. Trimming cost V 5 bases and J 3 bases; bases outside gene matches: 7. The CDR3 is 14 amino acids. The CDR3 is CASSPQSGGYEQYF. In DNA form, the CDR3 reads TGTGCCAGCAGCCCCCAGTCAGGGGGCTACGAGCAGTACTTC.

The V gene is TRBV6-5, the J gene TRBJ2-2; 7 nucleotides align to TRBD1. CDR1 and CDR2 (germline): MNHEY, SVGAGI. CDR3 size: 14 residues. J was trimmed by 4 bases and V by 6 bases; bases with no gene match: 5. The CDR3 here is CASSPGQFTGELFF. The CDR3 DNA reads as TGTGCCAGCAGCCCGGGACAGTTCACCGGGGAGCTGTTTTTT.

The rearrangement uses TRBV25-1 and TRBJ2-3; TRBD2 aligns across 8 bases. The CDR3 contains 14 residues. Unmatched junction bases numbered 6, after V lost 5 bases and J lost 5 bases. CDR1 MGHDK and CDR2 SYGVNS come from the germline V gene. The CDR3 spells CASSFSGAGDTQYF. The CDR3 nucleotides read TGTGCCAGCAGTTTTAGCGGGGCGGGAGATACGCAGTATTTT. The full variable domain, in which reference TRBV25-1 and TRBJ2-3 provide the parts outside the CDR3, is EADIYQTPRYLVIGTGKKITLECSQTMGHDKMYWYQQDPGMELHLIHYSYGVNSTEKGDLSSESTVSRIRTEHFPLTLESARPSHTSQYLCASSFSGAGDTQYFGPGTRLTVL.